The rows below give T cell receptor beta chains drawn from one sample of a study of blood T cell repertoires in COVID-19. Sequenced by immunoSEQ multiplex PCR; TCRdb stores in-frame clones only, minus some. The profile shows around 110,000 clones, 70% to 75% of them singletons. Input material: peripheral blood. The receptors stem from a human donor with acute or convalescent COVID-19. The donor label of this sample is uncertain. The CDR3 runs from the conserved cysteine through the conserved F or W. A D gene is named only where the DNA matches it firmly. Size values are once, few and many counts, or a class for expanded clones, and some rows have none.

CASSITKRSLGSSYNEQFF	TGTGCCAGTAGTATTACCAAAAGAAGTTTGGGGAGCTCCTACAATGAGCAGTTCTTC	TRBJ2-1	TRBV19	.	.
CASSSAGAHTEAFF	TGTGCCAGCAGTTCAGCTGGGGCCCACACTGAAGCTTTCTTT	TRBJ1-1	TRBV6-2/TRBV6-3	.	.
CASSPETGLYNEQFF	TGTGCCAGCAGCCCCGAGACGGGACTTTACAATGAGCAGTTCTTC	TRBJ2-1	TRBV6-6	.	.
CASSSGNPFRNQPQHF	TGTGCCAGTAGTTCCGGGAACCCCTTTCGCAATCAGCCCCAGCATTTT	TRBJ1-5	TRBV19	.	.
CASSLKGGPSPLHF	TGTGCCAGCAGCTTAAAGGGGGGGCCCTCACCCCTCCACTTT	TRBJ1-6	TRBV11-2	.	once
CATSDGGQGLNQPQHF	TGTGCCACCAGTGATGGGGGACAGGGGCTCAATCAGCCCCAGCATTTT	TRBJ1-5	TRBV24-1	TRBD1	.
CASRKPQMTGTVIGYTF	TGTGCCAGCAGAAAACCCCAGATGACAGGTACCGTTATTGGCTACACCTTC	TRBJ1-2	TRBV27	.	.
CASSADRSRSLHF	TGTGCCAGCAGTGCGGACAGGTCCCGATCCCTCCACTTT	TRBJ1-6	TRBV28	TRBD1	.
CASSQTGQGAGGYTF	TGTGCCAGCAGCCAGACGGGACAGGGGGCGGGAGGCTACACCTTC	TRBJ1-2	TRBV3-1/TRBV3-2	TRBD1	.
CASSPRQGPIPGNTIYF	TGTGCCAGCAGCCCGCGACAGGGACCGATCCCTGGAAACACCATATATTTT	TRBJ1-3	TRBV14	TRBD1	few
CASSLSLRGPNTGELFF	TGTGCCAGCAGCTTAAGCCTTAGGGGGCCGAACACCGGGGAGCTGTTTTTT	TRBJ2-2	TRBV7-2	TRBD1	once
CATTPPSGDTQYF	TGTGCCACCACACCTCCTAGCGGGGATACGCAGTATTTT	TRBJ2-3	TRBV6-5	TRBD2	.
CASSEWGAGARNEQFF	TGTGCCAGCAGTGAATGGGGGGCGGGGGCTCGGAATGAGCAGTTCTTC	TRBJ2-1	TRBV25-1	.	once
CASSLIGASNTEAFF	TGCGCCAGCAGCTTGATAGGGGCATCTAACACTGAAGCTTTCTTT	TRBJ1-1	TRBV5-1	.	few
CASSEQGVRQPQHF	TGTGCTAGTTCAGAACAGGGGGTACGTCAGCCCCAGCATTTT	TRBJ1-5	TRBV12-5	TRBD1	.
CASSKLGQGWTEAFF	TGTGCCAGTAGTAAGTTGGGACAGGGGTGGACTGAAGCTTTCTTT	TRBJ1-1	TRBV19	TRBD1	many
CASSPQGSGTGNTIYF	TGTGCCAGCAGCCCCCAAGGTTCCGGGACAGGAAACACCATATATTTT	TRBJ1-3	TRBV7-9	.	.
CASSLGTSGGYSYEQYF	TGTGCCAGCAGCCTTGGGACTAGCGGGGGGTATTCCTACGAGCAGTACTTC	TRBJ2-7	TRBV4-2	TRBD2	.
CASSLGTVGELFF	TGTGCCAGCAGCTTGGGGACAGTCGGGGAGCTGTTTTTT	TRBJ2-2	TRBV5-6	.	.
CASSQVRHRNSPLHF	TGTGCCAGCAGCCAAGTCCGACATCGAAATTCACCCCTCCACTTT	TRBJ1-6	TRBV3-1/TRBV3-2	.	.
CASSSRGVQETQYF	TGTGCCAGCAGTTCGCGGGGGGTCCAAGAGACCCAGTACTTC	TRBJ2-5	TRBV28	TRBD2	.
CASSAAGGTNQPQHF	TGTGCCAGCAGCGCGGCAGGGGGGACGAATCAGCCCCAGCATTTT	TRBJ1-5	TRBV2	TRBD1	.
CASSLVAGNTIYF	TGTGCCAGCAGCCTTGTAGCGGGAAACACCATATATTTT	TRBJ1-3	TRBV3-1/TRBV3-2	.	.
CASRRQSNQPQHF	TGTGCCAGCCGTCGACAGAGCAATCAGCCCCAGCATTTT	TRBJ1-5	TRBV12-3/TRBV12-4	.	.
CASSSRQGNSYEQYF	TGTGCCAGCAGTTCCCGACAGGGTAATTCCTACGAGCAGTACTTC	TRBJ2-7	TRBV6-5	TRBD1	.
CATSRGTVGTGELFF	TGTGCCACCAGTCGGGGGACAGTGGGTACCGGGGAGCTGTTTTTT	TRBJ2-2	TRBV24-1	.	.
CASSFGTGGFRETQYF	TGTGCCAGCAGTTTTGGGACAGGGGGTTTCAGGGAGACCCAGTACTTC	TRBJ2-5	TRBV27	TRBD1	.
CASSLRGPGYTF	TGTGCCAGCAGCCTCAGGGGGCCTGGCTACACCTTC	TRBJ1-2	TRBV12-3/TRBV12-4	TRBD1	.
CASSLGRVDNEQFF	TGTGCCAGCAGCTTAGGGCGGGTTGACAATGAGCAGTTCTTC	TRBJ2-1	TRBV7-8	.	.
CASSSGVANQPQHF	TGTGCCAGCAGTTCCGGTGTCGCTAATCAGCCCCAGCATTTT	TRBJ1-5	TRBV27	.	few
CASSSEYLNTEAFF	TGTGCCAGCAGTTCAGAATACCTGAACACTGAAGCTTTCTTT	TRBJ1-1	TRBV6-5	.	.
CATSAHDLRDTGELFF	TGTGCCACCAGTGCCCACGACCTCAGGGACACCGGGGAGCTGTTTTTT	TRBJ2-2	TRBV24-1	.	.
CASSPRLAGGKTQYF	TGTGCCAGTAGTCCCCGGCTAGCGGGGGGAAAGACCCAGTACTTC	TRBJ2-5	TRBV19	TRBD2	.
CASSLGVAGGSYNSPLHF	TGTGCCAGCAGCCTAGGGGTGGCAGGGGGCTCCTATAATTCACCCCTCCACTTT	TRBJ1-6	TRBV7-6	TRBD1	.
CASSRGQTNTEAFF	TGTGCCAGCAGCCGGGGACAGACGAACACTGAAGCTTTCTTT	TRBJ1-1	TRBV3-1/TRBV3-2	TRBD1	.
CASIGGGREAFF	TGCGCCAGCATCGGGGGAGGACGTGAAGCTTTCTTT	TRBJ1-1	TRBV5-1	.	.
CASSLPFGTGDNEQFF	TGTGCCAGCAGCTTACCCTTCGGGACTGGGGACAATGAGCAGTTCTTC	TRBJ2-1	TRBV7-9	.	.
CASSLGVAGDVDTQYF	TGCGCCAGCAGCTTGGGCGTAGCGGGGGATGTAGATACGCAGTATTTT	TRBJ2-3	TRBV5-1	TRBD2	.
CSVRTSYNEQFF	TGCAGCGTTAGAACTTCCTACAATGAGCAGTTCTTC	TRBJ2-1	TRBV29-1	.	.
CASTPSGQNTEAFF	TGTGCCAGTACCCCTAGTGGACAGAACACTGAAGCTTTCTTT	TRBJ1-1	TRBV19	.	.
CASSPDRGLDYGYTF	TGTGCCAGCTCACCGGACAGGGGGCTGGACTATGGCTACACCTTC	TRBJ1-2	TRBV18	TRBD1	.
CASSIQQGALNQPQHF	TGTGCCAGTAGTATACAACAGGGTGCCCTCAATCAGCCCCAGCATTTT	TRBJ1-5	TRBV19	.	many
CASSQEGSGGIGDTQYF	TGCGCCAGCAGCCAAGAGGGTAGCGGGGGGATCGGAGATACGCAGTATTTT	TRBJ2-3	TRBV4-1	TRBD2	few
CASSLFTGTGEAFF	TGTGCCAGCAGCTTATTTACAGGGACGGGTGAAGCTTTCTTT	TRBJ1-1	TRBV11-2	.	.
CASSIKGLAGETQYF	TGTGCCAGTAGTATAAAGGGCCTAGCGGGTGAGACCCAGTACTTC	TRBJ2-5	TRBV19	TRBD2	many
CATRVPGYTF	TGTGCCACGAGGGTACCGGGCTACACCTTC	TRBJ1-2	TRBV21-1	.	.